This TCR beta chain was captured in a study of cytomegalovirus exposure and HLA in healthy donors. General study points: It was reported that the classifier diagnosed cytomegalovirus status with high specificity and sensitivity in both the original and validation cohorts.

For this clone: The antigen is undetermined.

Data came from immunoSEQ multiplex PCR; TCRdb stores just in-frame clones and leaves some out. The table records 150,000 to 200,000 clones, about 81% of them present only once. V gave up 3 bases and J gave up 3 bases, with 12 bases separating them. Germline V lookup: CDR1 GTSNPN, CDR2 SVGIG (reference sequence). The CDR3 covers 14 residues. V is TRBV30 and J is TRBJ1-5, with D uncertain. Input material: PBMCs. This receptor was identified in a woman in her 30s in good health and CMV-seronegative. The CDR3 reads CAWSKDTVNQPQHF. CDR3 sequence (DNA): TGTGCCTGGAGCAAAGACACTGTCAATCAGCCCCAGCATTTT.